This TCR beta chain was profiled in a study of CD8 T cells in Susac syndrome. Random hexamers were used to reverse transcribe about 0.45 to 1 ug of RNA. From the immunoSEQ multiplex PCR reads, TCRdb called clonotypes with MiXCR, one entry per CDR3 protein. Counted here are 85,000 to 90,000 distinct CDR3 sequences, approximately 92% occurring once; the ten biggest clones make up 0.25% to 0.4%. Trimming stripped 0 bases from V and 6 bases from J, with 8 bases between. Germline V gene lookup returns CDR1 MNHEY and CDR2 SVGAGI. CDR3 length: 13 amino acids. The chain employs TRBV6-5 and TRBJ1-2; perhaps TRBD1 as D (5 bases). This receptor was obtained from a human donor in good health. Sequenced: CD8+ T cells from PBMCs. CDR3 amino acids: CASSYSAQDGYTF. In nucleotides, the CDR3 is TGTGCCAGCAGTTACTCGGCACAGGATGGCTACACCTTC.